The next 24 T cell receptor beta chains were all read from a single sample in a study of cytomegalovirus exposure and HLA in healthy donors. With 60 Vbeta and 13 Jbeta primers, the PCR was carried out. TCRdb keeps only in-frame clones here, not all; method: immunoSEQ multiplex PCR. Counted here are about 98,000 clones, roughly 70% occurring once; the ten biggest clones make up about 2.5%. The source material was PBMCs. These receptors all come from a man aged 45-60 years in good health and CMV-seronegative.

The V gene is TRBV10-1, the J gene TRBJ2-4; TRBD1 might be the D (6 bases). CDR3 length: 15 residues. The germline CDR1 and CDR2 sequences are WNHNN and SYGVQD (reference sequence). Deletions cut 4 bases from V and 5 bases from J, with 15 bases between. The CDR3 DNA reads TGCGCCAGCAGTGGTCCGGCGACAGGAGAAAACATTCAGTACTTC. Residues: CASSGPATGENIQYF.

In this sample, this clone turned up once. The CDR3 sequence is CASSPRVTGRDGYTF. CDR3 coding DNA: TGTGCCAGCAGCCCACGGGTTACAGGTCGGGATGGCTACACCTTC. The chain combines TRBV7-9 with TRBJ1-2; maybe TRBD1 (5 bases). The CDR3 sequence is 15 residues long. Germline CDR1 SEHNR, CDR2 FQNEAQ (reference sequence). The ends were cut back, 5 bases at V and 6 bases at J, with 19 bases in the middle.

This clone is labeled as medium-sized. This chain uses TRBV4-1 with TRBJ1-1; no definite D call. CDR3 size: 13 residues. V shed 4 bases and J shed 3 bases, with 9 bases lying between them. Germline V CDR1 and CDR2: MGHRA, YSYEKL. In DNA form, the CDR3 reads TGCGCCAGCAGCCCAGAAGCGCACACTGAAGCTTTCTTT. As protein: CASSPEAHTEAFF.

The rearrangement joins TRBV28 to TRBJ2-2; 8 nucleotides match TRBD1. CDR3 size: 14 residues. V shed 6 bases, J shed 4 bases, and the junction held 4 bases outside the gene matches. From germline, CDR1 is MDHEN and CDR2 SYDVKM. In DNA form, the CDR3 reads TGTGCCAGCAGCCGACAGGGGAGCACCGGGGAGCTGTTTTTT. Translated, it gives CASSRQGSTGELFF.

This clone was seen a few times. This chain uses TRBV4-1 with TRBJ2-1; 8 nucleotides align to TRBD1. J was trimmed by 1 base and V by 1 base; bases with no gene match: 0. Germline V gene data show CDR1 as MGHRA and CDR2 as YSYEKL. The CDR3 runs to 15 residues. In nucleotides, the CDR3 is TGCGCCAGCAGCCAAGGGGACAGGTCCTACAATGAGCAGTTCTTC. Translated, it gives CASSQGDRSYNEQFF.

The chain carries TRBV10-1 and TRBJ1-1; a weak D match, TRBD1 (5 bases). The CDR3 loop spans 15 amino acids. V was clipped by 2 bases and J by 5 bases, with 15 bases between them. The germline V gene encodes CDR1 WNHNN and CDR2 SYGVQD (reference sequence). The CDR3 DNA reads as TGCGCCAGCAGTGAGAAAGGGGCAGGGTGGACTGAAGCTTTCTTT. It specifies CASSEKGAGWTEAFF.

The CDR3 sequence: CASSLAPRQDQETQYF. In DNA, the CDR3 is TGCGCCAGCAGCTTGGCCCCACGACAGGATCAAGAGACCCAGTACTTC. This chain uses TRBV5-1 with TRBJ2-5, with a possible D match to TRBD1 (6 bases). The V gene's germline CDR1 is SGHRS and CDR2 YFSETQ. There are 16 residues in the CDR3. Trimming removed 0 bases from V and 2 bases from J, with 14 bases in between.

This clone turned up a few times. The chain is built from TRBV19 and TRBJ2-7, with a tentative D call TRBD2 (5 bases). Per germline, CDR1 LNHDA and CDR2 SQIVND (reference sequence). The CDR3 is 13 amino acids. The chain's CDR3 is CVSKQEAAYEQYF. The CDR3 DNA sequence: TGTGTTAGCAAGCAGGAGGCGGCATACGAGCAGTACTTC.

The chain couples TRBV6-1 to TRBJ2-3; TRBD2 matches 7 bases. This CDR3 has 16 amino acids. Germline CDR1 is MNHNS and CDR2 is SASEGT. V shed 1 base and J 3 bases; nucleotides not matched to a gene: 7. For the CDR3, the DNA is TGTGCCAGCAGTGAAGTGTCGGGAGGCAGGACAGATACGCAGTATTTT. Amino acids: CASSEVSGGRTDTQYF.

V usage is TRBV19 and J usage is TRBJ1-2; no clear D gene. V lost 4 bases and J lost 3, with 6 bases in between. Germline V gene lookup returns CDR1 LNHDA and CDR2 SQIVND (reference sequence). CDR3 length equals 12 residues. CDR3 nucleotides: TGTGCCAGTAGTACCCGGGACTATGGCTACACCTTC. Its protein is CASSTRDYGYTF.

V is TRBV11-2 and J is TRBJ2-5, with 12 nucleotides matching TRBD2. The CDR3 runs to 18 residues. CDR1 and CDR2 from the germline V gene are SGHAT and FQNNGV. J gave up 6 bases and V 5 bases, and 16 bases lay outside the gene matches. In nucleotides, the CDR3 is TGTGCCAGCAGCCCCCCGCTAGCGGGGGGGCTTAGGGAAAAGACCCAGTACTTC. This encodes CASSPPLAGGLREKTQYF.

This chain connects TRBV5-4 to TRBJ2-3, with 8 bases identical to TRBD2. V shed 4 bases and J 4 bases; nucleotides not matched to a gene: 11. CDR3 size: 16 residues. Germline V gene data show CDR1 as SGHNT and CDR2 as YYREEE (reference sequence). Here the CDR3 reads CASSVPGLGPADTQYF. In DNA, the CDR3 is TGTGCCAGCAGCGTCCCGGGACTAGGACCCGCAGATACGCAGTATTTT.

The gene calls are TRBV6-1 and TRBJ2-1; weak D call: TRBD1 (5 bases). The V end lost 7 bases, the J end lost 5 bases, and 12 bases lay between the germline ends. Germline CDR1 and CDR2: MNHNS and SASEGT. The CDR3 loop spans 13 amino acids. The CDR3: CASTATRDNEQFF. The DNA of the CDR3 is TGTGCCAGCACCGCGACCAGGGACAATGAGCAGTTCTTC.

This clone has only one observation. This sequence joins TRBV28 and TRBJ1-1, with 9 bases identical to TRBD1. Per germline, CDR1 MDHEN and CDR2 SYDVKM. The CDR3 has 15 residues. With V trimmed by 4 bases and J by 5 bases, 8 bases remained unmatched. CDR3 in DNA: TGTGCCAGCAGTTCTGGACAGGGGAGGGGAACTGAAGCTTTCTTT. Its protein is CASSSGQGRGTEAFF. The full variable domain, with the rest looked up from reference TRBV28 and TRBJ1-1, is DVKVTQSSRYLVKRTGEKVFLECVQDMDHENMFWYRQDPGLGLRLIYFSYDVKMKEKGDIPEGYSVSREKKERFSLILESASTNQTSMYLCASSSGQGRGTEAFFGQGTRLTVV.

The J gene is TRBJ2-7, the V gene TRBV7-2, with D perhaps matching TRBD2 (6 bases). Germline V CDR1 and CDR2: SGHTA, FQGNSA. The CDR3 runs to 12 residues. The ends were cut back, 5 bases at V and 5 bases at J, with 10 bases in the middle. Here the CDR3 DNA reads TGTGCCAGCAGCCAAGGCGGGGACGAGCAGTACTTC. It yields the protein CASSQGGDEQYF.

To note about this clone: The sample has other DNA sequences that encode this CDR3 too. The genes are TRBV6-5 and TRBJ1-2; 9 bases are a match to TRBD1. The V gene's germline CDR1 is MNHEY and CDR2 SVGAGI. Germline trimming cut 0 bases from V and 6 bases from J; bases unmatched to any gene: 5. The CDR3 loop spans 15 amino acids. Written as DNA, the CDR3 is TGTGCCAGCAGTTACTCCAGGACAGGGGAGGATGGCTACACCTTC. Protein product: CASSYSRTGEDGYTF.

The DNA for the CDR3 is TGTGCCAGCAGCCTCGGGACAGGGAACTACGAGCAGTACTTC. Protein product: CASSLGTGNYEQYF. The chain recombines TRBV11-2 with TRBJ2-7; the match to TRBD1 covers 9 bases. The CDR3 runs 14 residues. The germline V gene has CDR1 SGHAT and CDR2 FQNNGV. The V segment lost 5 bases and the J segment 3 bases; nucleotides outside the gene matches: 5.

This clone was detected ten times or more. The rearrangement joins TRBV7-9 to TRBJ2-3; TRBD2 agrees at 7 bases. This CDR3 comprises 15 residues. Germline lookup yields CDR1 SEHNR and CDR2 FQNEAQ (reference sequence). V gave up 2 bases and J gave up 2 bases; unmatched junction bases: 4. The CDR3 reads CASSLFLADTDTQYF. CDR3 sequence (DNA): TGTGCCAGCAGCTTATTCCTAGCGGACACAGATACGCAGTATTTT.

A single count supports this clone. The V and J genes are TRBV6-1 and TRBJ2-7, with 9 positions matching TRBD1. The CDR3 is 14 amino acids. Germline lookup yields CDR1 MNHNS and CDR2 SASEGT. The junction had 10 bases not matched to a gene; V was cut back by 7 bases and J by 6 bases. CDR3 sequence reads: CASIGTGTGGEQYF. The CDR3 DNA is TGTGCCAGCATTGGGACAGGGACGGGCGGCGAGCAGTACTTC.

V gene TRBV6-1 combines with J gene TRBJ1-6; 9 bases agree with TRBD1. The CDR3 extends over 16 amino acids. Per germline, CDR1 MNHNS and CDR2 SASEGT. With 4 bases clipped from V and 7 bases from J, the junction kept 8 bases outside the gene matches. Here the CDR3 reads CASSALDRGVNSPLHF. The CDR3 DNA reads TGTGCCAGCAGTGCCTTGGACAGGGGAGTAAATTCACCCCTCCACTTT.

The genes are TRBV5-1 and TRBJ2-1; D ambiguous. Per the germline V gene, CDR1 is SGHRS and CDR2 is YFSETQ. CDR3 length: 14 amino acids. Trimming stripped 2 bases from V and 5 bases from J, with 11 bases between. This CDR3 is CASSFARINNEQFF. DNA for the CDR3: TGCGCCAGCAGCTTTGCCAGGATAAACAATGAGCAGTTCTTC. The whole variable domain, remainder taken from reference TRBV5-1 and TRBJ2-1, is KAGVTQTPRYLIKTRGQQVTLSCSPISGHRSVSWYQQTPGQGLQFLFEYFSETQRNKGNFPGRFSGRQFSNSRSEMNVSTLELGDSALYLCASSFARINNEQFFGPGTRLTVL.

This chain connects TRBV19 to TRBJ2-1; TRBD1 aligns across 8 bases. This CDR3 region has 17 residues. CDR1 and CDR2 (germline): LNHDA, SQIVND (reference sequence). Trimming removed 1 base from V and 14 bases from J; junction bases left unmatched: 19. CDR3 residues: CASSIVLFTTDRATEFF. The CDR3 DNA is TGTGCCAGTAGTATAGTCCTTTTTACTACGGACAGGGCGACGGAGTTCTTC.

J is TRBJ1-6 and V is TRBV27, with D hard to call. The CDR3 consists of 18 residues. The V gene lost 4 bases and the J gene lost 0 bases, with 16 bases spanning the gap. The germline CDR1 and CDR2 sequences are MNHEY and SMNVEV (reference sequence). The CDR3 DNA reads TGTGCCAGCAGTTCAAAACACCCTGCCAGCTCCTATAATTCACCCCTCCACTTT. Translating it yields CASSSKHPASSYNSPLHF.

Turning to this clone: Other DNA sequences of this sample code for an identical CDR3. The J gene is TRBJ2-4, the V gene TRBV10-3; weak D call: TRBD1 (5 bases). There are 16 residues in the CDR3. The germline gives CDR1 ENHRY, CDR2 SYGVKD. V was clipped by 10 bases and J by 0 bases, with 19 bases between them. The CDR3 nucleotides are TGTGCCACCTCTGCAGGGTCAGAACTAGCCAAAAACATTCAGTACTTC. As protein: CATSAGSELAKNIQYF.